Below, one T cell receptor beta chain is given with its context. The data were obtained in a study of human T cells and chemical hapten exposure. On the study more broadly: Sensitization employed 2% DPC on about 2 cm by about 2 cm of upper inner arm skin.

The V gene's germline CDR1 is SGDLS and CDR2 YYNGEE. V gave up 0 bases and J gave up 4 bases; unmatched junction bases: 2. CDR3 size: 14 residues. This sample's time point: pre-sensitization, week 0. Specified treatment: therapeutic diphenylcyclopropenone sensitization with weekly scalp DPC. What the library attached to individual cDNA molecules were unique molecular identifiers. TCRdb processed the RACE reads anew with MiXCR; each CDR3 protein has one entry. The sample includes around 120,000 distinct CDR3 sequences, about 14% of them seen just once. The V and J genes are TRBV9 and TRBJ2-3; 7 bases match TRBD2. Specimen: whole blood, collected in connection with sensitization to the hapten diphenylcyclopropenone (DPC). This TCR came from a woman younger than 30 with alopecia areata. Some clones in this sample may be carry-over from other donors' samples. CDR3 sequence reads: CASSVDGGADTQYF. In DNA form, the CDR3 reads TGTGCCAGCAGCGTAGATGGGGGGGCAGATACGCAGTATTTT.